The 7 T cell receptor beta chains reported below all come from one sample, sequenced in a study of cytomegalovirus exposure and HLA in healthy donors. Primers: 60 Vbeta forward and 13 Jbeta reverse. The table came from immunoSEQ multiplex PCR; TCRdb's copy has only in-frame clones and leaves some out. The sample comprises roughly 90,000 clones, around 84% of which are singletons, and 2% to 2.5% rests with the top ten. The sequenced material came from PBMCs. These receptor sequences come from a man aged 18 to 30 in good health and CMV-seronegative.

The chain is built from TRBV6-1 and TRBJ2-2, with 8 bases identical to TRBD1. V trimming: 1 base; J trimming: 3 bases; junction bases outside the gene matches: 10. Germline V lookup: CDR1 MNHNS, CDR2 SASEGT. The CDR3 runs 18 residues. The CDR3 loop is CASSEGGQGLAYTGELFF. CDR3 sequence (DNA): TGTGCCAGCAGTGAAGGTGGACAGGGTCTTGCTTACACCGGGGAGCTGTTTTTT.

The chain couples TRBV12-5 to TRBJ1-1; D is unresolved. Germline lookup yields CDR1 LGHNT and CDR2 FRNRAP. Deletions cut 5 bases from V and 0 bases from J, with 7 bases between. This CDR3 contains 13 residues. CDR3 sequence: CASGQRMNTEAFF. The CDR3 bases are TGTGCTAGTGGTCAGAGGATGAACACTGAAGCTTTCTTT.

The rearrangement links TRBV12-5 to TRBJ1-3; D is undetermined. The CDR3 is made up of 14 amino acids. Germline lookup yields CDR1 LGHNT and CDR2 FRNRAP. The V end lost 7 bases, the J end lost 0 bases, and 10 bases lay between the germline ends. CDR3 bases: TGTGCTAGTGCCTCCACTAGCTCTGGAAACACCATATATTTT. It specifies CASASTSSGNTIYF.

The chain uses TRBV19 and TRBJ2-1, with 8 bases matching TRBD2. The V gene end was trimmed by 1 base and the J gene end by 4 bases; junction bases not matched to a gene: 3. Germline V lookup: CDR1 LNHDA, CDR2 SQIVND (reference sequence). This CDR3 spans 15 amino acids. DNA for the CDR3: TGTGCCAGTAGTATAGGTCGGGGGGGATACAATGAGCAGTTCTTC. As protein: CASSIGRGGYNEQFF.

The chain combines TRBV5-1 with TRBJ2-5; TRBD2 aligns across 8 bases. V gave up 0 bases and J gave up 4 bases; unmatched junction bases: 5. The germline CDR1 and CDR2 sequences are SGHRS and YFSETQ. The length of the CDR3 is 15 residues. The CDR3 sequence: CASSLGSGGGETQYF. CDR3 coding DNA: TGCGCCAGCAGCTTGGGAAGCGGGGGAGGAGAGACCCAGTACTTC.

V is TRBV10-3 and J is TRBJ2-7; 7 bases map to TRBD1. The V segment lost 5 bases and the J segment 0 bases; nucleotides outside the gene matches: 4. CDR3 length: 14 residues. Germline V lookup: CDR1 ENHRY, CDR2 SYGVKD. The CDR3 here is CAISSRDSSYEQYF. The CDR3 nucleotides read TGTGCCATCAGTTCCCGGGACAGCTCCTACGAGCAGTACTTC.

The rearrangement joins TRBV27 to TRBJ1-2, with a tentative D call TRBD1 (5 bases). Germline-derived CDR1 and CDR2 are MNHEY and SMNVEV (reference sequence). This CDR3 is built from 14 residues. The V and J ends lost 3 bases and 6 bases respectively, with 14 bases between them. The CDR3: CASSFTPSGDGYTF. The CDR3 DNA reads as TGTGCCAGCAGTTTCACGCCCTCGGGGGATGGCTACACCTTC.